The rows below give T cell receptor beta chains drawn from one sample of a study of regulatory T cells in long-lasting Graves disease. TCRdb reanalysed the multiplex PCR reads using MiXCR and keeps one entry per CDR3 protein. The profile covers hundreds of thousands of distinct CDR3 sequences, with around 16% appearing a single time and 9.5% to 15% taken by the ten largest. The same data also contributed to another study, on T cells in Graves' hyperthyroidism and ophthalmopathy.

The sequencing here drew on peripheral blood mononuclear cells (PBMCs), taken at new diagnosis, from a patient treated with antithyroid drugs. The receptors were sampled from a man aged 18 to 30 with Graves disease. Both conserved end residues are part of each CDR3. The D gene is left open where the match is weak. Clone size is given for some rows only: seen once, a few or many times, or a class if the clone is expanded.

j_call v_call d_call clone_size cdr3_length cdr3_aa cdr3_nt
TRBJ1-5 TRBV7-9 NA few 15 CASSLTGVSNQPQHF TGTGCCAGCAGCTTAACTGGGGTTAGCAATCAGCCCCAGCATTTT
TRBJ1-1 TRBV7-9 TRBD1 NA 15 CASTNTGGAGTEAFF TGTGCCAGCACCAACACAGGGGGCGCGGGGACTGAAGCTTTCTTT
TRBJ2-7 TRBV5-1 NA many 11 CASSLGLEQYF TGTGCCAGCAGTTTAGGGCTCGAGCAGTACTTC
TRBJ1-5 TRBV28 TRBD1 many 13 CASSGQGLEPQHF TGTGCCAGCAGTGGACAGGGGCTTGAGCCCCAGCATTTT
TRBJ2-7 TRBV3-1 NA few 13 CASSQASNYEQYF TGTGCCAGCAGCCAAGCTAGTAATTACGAGCAGTACTTC
TRBJ2-1 TRBV7-9 TRBD2 NA 16 CVSRRGLAGFDNEQFF TGTGTCAGCAGACGCGGACTAGCGGGTTTCGACAATGAGCAGTTCTTC
TRBJ2-2 TRBV3-1 TRBD2 NA 23 CASSPRIVGMTSGRMGDTGELFF TGTGCCAGCAGCCCCCGAATAGTGGGGATGACTAGCGGGAGGATGGGGGACACCGGGGAGCTGTTTTTT
TRBJ1-5 TRBV30 NA few 13 CAWTTDSNQPQHF TGTGCCTGGACCACTGATAGCAATCAGCCCCAGCATTTT
TRBJ1-1 TRBV20-1 NA NA 13 CSARAVLNTEAFF TGCAGTGCTAGAGCGGTTTTGAACACTGAAGCTTTCTTT
TRBJ1-3 TRBV6-1 NA NA 15 CASSESYHSGNTIYF TGTGCCAGCAGTGAATCCTACCACTCTGGAAACACCATATATTTT
TRBJ1-2 TRBV11-2 TRBD1 many 15 CASSFRTGDNYGYTF TGTGCCAGCAGCTTTCGGACAGGTGATAACTATGGCTACACCTTC
TRBJ1-3 TRBV15 NA NA 15 CATSRVGFSGNTIYF TGTGCCACCAGCAGAGTCGGGTTCTCTGGAAACACCATATATTTT
TRBJ2-7 TRBV12-5 TRBD2 many 15 CASGPTTSGFDEQYF TGTGCTAGTGGACCTACGACTAGCGGGTTCGACGAGCAGTACTTC
TRBJ1-2 TRBV6-1 NA few 14 CATIKLIPGSGYTF TGTGCCACCATTAAACTCATCCCAGGGTCTGGCTACACCTTC
TRBJ1-5 TRBV6-1 TRBD1 many 14 CASSDQGAGQPQHF TGTGCCAGCAGTGATCAGGGGGCTGGGCAGCCCCAGCATTTT
TRBJ1-2 TRBV12-3/TRBV12-4 TRBD1 many 14 CASSPRQGRYGYTF TGTGCCAGCAGTCCCAGACAGGGACGGTATGGCTACACCTTC
TRBJ1-1 TRBV10-3 NA NA 15 CAIRTGTDMNTEAFF TGTGCCATCAGGACCGGGACGGATATGAACACTGAAGCTTTCTTT
TRBJ2-5 TRBV19 TRBD1 few 13 CASSPAGTVFQYF TGTGCCAGTAGTCCCGCCGGGACAGTTTTCCAGTACTTC
TRBJ2-3 TRBV20-1 NA few 17 CSAYRALVAGLTDTQYF TGCAGTGCGTACAGGGCTTTGGTTGCGGGACTTACAGATACGCAGTATTTT
TRBJ1-2 TRBV12-3/TRBV12-4 TRBD1 many 15 CASSPAGTGGGGYTF TGTGCCAGCAGTCCCGCCGGGACAGGGGGTGGTGGCTACACCTTC
TRBJ2-1 TRBV9 NA NA 14 CASSGRRALDEQFF TGTGCCAGCAGCGGTAGGAGGGCCCTCGATGAGCAGTTCTTC
TRBJ2-1 TRBV5-1 TRBD2 many 17 CASSSTSGRTSYNEQFF TGCGCCAGCAGCTCAACTAGCGGAAGGACCTCCTACAATGAGCAGTTCTTC
TRBJ2-5 TRBV6-2/TRBV6-3 TRBD1 few 14 CASSRTGGRETQYF TGTGCCAGCAGCCGGACAGGGGGCCGCGAGACCCAGTACTTC
TRBJ2-1 TRBV30 TRBD2 many 17 CAWSTSFSGRSYNEQFF TGTGCCTGGAGTACAAGTTTCAGCGGGAGATCCTACAATGAGCAGTTCTTC
TRBJ2-1 TRBV5-1 NA many 12 CASSLLDNEQFF TGCGCCAGCAGCTTGCTGGACAATGAGCAGTTCTTC
TRBJ2-3 TRBV5-1 NA many 14 CASSLGQETDTQYF TGCGCCAGCAGCTTGGGTCAGGAAACAGATACGCAGTATTTT
TRBJ1-5 TRBV5-4 NA few 13 CASSSDRERPQHF TGTGCCAGCAGCTCCGACAGAGAAAGGCCCCAGCATTTT
TRBJ1-1 TRBV6-1 TRBD1 few 14 CASKETGGNTEAFF TGTGCCAGCAAGGAGACAGGGGGAAATACTGAAGCTTTCTTT
TRBJ1-1 TRBV2 NA many 12 CATSDRDTEAFF TGTGCCACCTCGGACCGAGACACTGAAGCTTTCTTT
TRBJ1-1 TRBV16 NA NA 11 CASRGYTEAFF TGTGCCAGCAGAGGTTACACTGAAGCTTTCTTT
TRBJ2-7 TRBV7-2 NA many 15 CASSLEGHSSYEQYF TGTGCCAGCAGCTTAGAAGGTCACAGCAGCTACGAGCAGTACTTC
TRBJ2-7 TRBV7-9 TRBD1 few 16 CASSPQAGGASYEQYF TGTGCCAGCAGCCCCCAGGCAGGGGGCGCTTCCTACGAGCAGTACTTC
TRBJ2-5 TRBV20-1 NA many 15 CSAVSIKDHRETQYF TGCAGTGCTGTCTCAATCAAGGACCACCGGGAGACCCAGTACTTC
TRBJ1-5 TRBV27 NA many 14 CAYQRDGVNQPQHF TGTGCCTATCAACGGGACGGCGTCAATCAGCCCCAGCATTTT
TRBJ1-2 TRBV7-9 TRBD1 once 15 CASSGDRGLAWGYTF TGTGCCAGCAGCGGGGACAGGGGCCTTGCCTGGGGCTACACCTTC
TRBJ2-1 TRBV27 NA large 12 CASSPDPGEQFF TGTGCCAGCAGCCCAGACCCGGGTGAGCAGTTCTTC
TRBJ2-7 TRBV10-1 TRBD2 many 18 CASSELSSGNPNSYEQYF TGCGCCAGCAGTGAATTGAGTAGCGGGAATCCTAACTCCTACGAGCAGTACTTC
TRBJ2-7 TRBV7-8 NA few 13 CASSLQADYEQYF TGTGCCAGCAGCCTCCAAGCAGACTACGAGCAGTACTTC
TRBJ2-7 TRBV20-1 TRBD2 NA 14 CSAVGLAGSYEQYF TGCAGTGCCGTCGGACTAGCGGGCTCCTACGAGCAGTACTTC
TRBJ2-6 TRBV20-1 NA few 14 CSATTGPGANVLTF TGCAGTGCAACAACAGGGCCTGGGGCCAACGTCCTGACTTTC
TRBJ1-4 TRBV20-1 NA NA 15 CSARGIGGNNEKLFF TGCAGTGCTAGAGGGATAGGGGGAAATAATGAAAAACTGTTTTTT
TRBJ2-7 TRBV5-1 NA few 14 CASRGGALFSEQYF TGCGCCAGCAGGGGGGGGGCCCTCTTCTCCGAGCAGTACTTC
TRBJ1-2 TRBV4-2 TRBD1 NA 15 CASSQDQGAHYGYTF TGTGCCAGCAGCCAAGATCAGGGGGCCCACTATGGCTACACCTTC
TRBJ1-3 TRBV3-1 NA many 14 CASSQDHRGNTIYF TGTGCCAGCAGCCAAGACCATCGCGGAAACACCATATATTTT
TRBJ2-5 TRBV19 TRBD2 NA 15 CASSMRLAYQETQYF TGTGCCAGTAGTATGAGACTAGCGTATCAAGAGACCCAGTACTTC
TRBJ1-2 TRBV12-3/TRBV12-4 TRBD1 many 13 CASSPDREHDYTF TGTGCCAGCAGCCCGGACAGGGAACACGACTACACCTTC
TRBJ2-3 TRBV12-3/TRBV12-4 NA NA 14 CASSLGSSGDTQYF TGTGCCAGCAGTTTAGGATCGTCGGGAGATACGCAGTATTTT
TRBJ2-2 TRBV7-9 TRBD2 many 16 CASSTRLAQSTGELFF TGTGCCAGCAGCACCCGACTAGCTCAAAGCACCGGGGAGCTGTTTTTT
TRBJ1-2 TRBV28 TRBD1 many 13 CASTQGQGIAYTF TGTGCCAGCACCCAAGGACAGGGCATTGCCTACACCTTC
TRBJ2-1 TRBV11-2 NA many 16 CASSAVGGYSYNEQFF TGTGCCAGCAGCGCGGTCGGGGGTTACTCCTACAATGAGCAGTTCTTC
TRBJ2-1 TRBV12-3/TRBV12-4 NA many 13 CASTLSTSNEQFF TGTGCCAGCACCCTAAGTACTAGCAATGAGCAGTTCTTC
TRBJ2-1 TRBV9 NA many 12 CASSVGYNEQFF TGTGCCAGCAGTGTTGGGTACAATGAGCAGTTCTTC
TRBJ2-4 TRBV20-1 NA NA 16 CSARGRAGLSKNIQYF TGCAGTGCTAGGGGGCGGGCAGGCCTCTCCAAAAACATTCAGTACTTC
TRBJ2-1 TRBV5-4 NA few 15 CASSSPAGSPHEQFF TGTGCCAGCAGCTCGCCAGCCGGGAGTCCCCATGAGCAGTTCTTC
TRBJ1-2 TRBV11-2 NA many 13 CASSLVRNYGYTF TGTGCCAGCAGCTTAGTTCGCAACTATGGCTACACCTTC
TRBJ1-5 TRBV27 TRBD1 NA 16 CASSPFWGQVAQPQHF TGTGCCAGCAGTCCCTTTTGGGGACAGGTTGCTCAGCCCCAGCATTTT
TRBJ1-2 TRBV29-1 NA NA 15 CSGRTRQGANYGYTF TGCAGCGGGCGGACACGCCAGGGAGCTAACTATGGCTACACCTTC
TRBJ1-1 TRBV11-2 NA many 15 CASSLEGRLNTEAFF TGTGCCAGCAGCTTAGAGGGACGGCTGAACACTGAAGCTTTCTTT
TRBJ2-5 TRBV6-5 NA NA 14 CASSSRQRKKTQYF TGTGCCAGCAGTTCCCGACAGCGGAAAAAGACCCAGTACTTC